The 12 T cell receptor beta chains reported below all come from one sample, sequenced in a study of T cells after yellow fever vaccination. TCRdb ran MiXCR on the 5' RACE reads and lists one entry per CDR3 protein. The sample contains about 260,000 distinct CDR3 sequences, 10% to 15% of which appear only once. The sequencing used CD4+ T cells sorted from PBMCs, collected 45 days after the yellow fever booster vaccination. All receptors derive from a man aged 25-45 years who received the YFV17D yellow fever vaccine.

The V and J genes are TRBV20-1 and TRBJ1-1; D might be TRBD1 (5 bases). The V and J ends lost 5 bases and 3 bases respectively, with 13 bases between them. The CDR3 has 13 residues. Germline CDR1 is DFQATT and CDR2 is SNEGSKA (reference sequence). CDR3 loop: CSAALGGDTEAFF. CDR3 in DNA: TGCAGTGCTGCCTTGGGGGGGGACACTGAAGCTTTCTTT.

In this sample, this clonotype turned up a few times. CDR3 nucleotides: TGTGCCAGCAGTCGACTGGACTTGCTGGGCCGTCAGTTCTTC. It codes for CASSRLDLLGRQFF. The chain is built from TRBV27 and TRBJ2-1; D may be TRBD2 (5 bases). The CDR3 has 14 residues. Germline V gene data show CDR1 as MNHEY and CDR2 as SMNVEV (reference sequence). Trimming took off 5 bases at V and 13 bases at J, with 21 bases between the two ends.

V is TRBV11-2 and J is TRBJ2-1; 7 bases are shared with TRBD2. This CDR3 contains 13 residues. Germline assignment: CDR1 SGHAT and CDR2 FQNNGV. J was trimmed by 11 bases and V by 1 base; bases with no gene match: 5. CDR3 protein: CASSLGPSGKQFF. The CDR3 nucleotides are TGTGCCAGCAGCTTAGGCCCTAGCGGCAAGCAGTTCTTC.

This clonotype came up many times. This sequence joins TRBV20-1 and TRBJ2-7, with D perhaps given as TRBD1 or TRBD2 (6 bases each). This CDR3 is 13 amino acids long. Looked up from germline, CDR1 is DFQATT and CDR2 is SNEGSKA (reference sequence). V lost 4 bases and J lost 7, with 17 bases in between. The CDR3 region has the DNA TGCAGTGCTACAAGGCCGGGGGCGGTGGAGCAGTACTTC. Translating it yields CSATRPGAVEQYF.

The chain links TRBV19 to TRBJ2-1; D may correspond to TRBD1 or TRBD2 (6 bases each). The germline V gene has CDR1 LNHDA and CDR2 SQIVND (reference sequence). There are 15 residues in the CDR3. V lost 5 bases, J lost 1 base, and 12 bases lay in between. CDR3 protein: CASSPRGVSYNEQFF. DNA of the CDR3: TGTGCCAGTAGTCCTAGGGGGGTTTCCTACAATGAGCAGTTCTTC.

The chain employs TRBV4-1 and TRBJ2-5; 7 bases agree with TRBD2. The CDR3 has 14 amino acids. Trimming removed 4 bases from V and 2 bases from J; junction bases left unmatched: 4. The V gene's germline CDR1 is MGHRA and CDR2 YSYEKL. In DNA form, the CDR3 reads TGCGCCAGCAGCCGCCAGCGGGATCAAGAGACCCAGTACTTC. Translating gives CASSRQRDQETQYF.

The rearrangement links TRBV20-1 to TRBJ1-6, with D perhaps matching TRBD1 (5 bases). The CDR3 runs to 14 residues. Germline assignment: CDR1 DFQATT and CDR2 SNEGSKA (reference sequence). Trimming removed 5 bases from V and 6 bases from J, with 14 bases in between. CDR3 region: CSASDDRSNSPLHF. For the CDR3, the DNA is TGCAGTGCTTCCGATGACAGAAGTAATTCACCCCTCCACTTT.

This clonotype turned up a few times. DNA for the CDR3: TGTGCCAGTAGTATGTCGGGATCGGAGACCCAGTACTTC. It specifies CASSMSGSETQYF. This chain uses TRBV19 with TRBJ2-5; possible D gene TRBD2, 5 bases. Germline V gene lookup returns CDR1 LNHDA and CDR2 SQIVND (reference sequence). The CDR3 contains 13 residues. V was cut by 3 bases and J by 5 bases, with 10 bases left in between.

This chain links TRBV29-1 with TRBJ2-4; D might be TRBD1 or TRBD2, each matching 5 bases. Germline V gene data show CDR1 as SQVTM and CDR2 as ANQGSEA. The V gene lost 0 bases and the J gene lost 0 bases, with 12 bases spanning the gap. The CDR3 spans 16 residues. CDR3 residues: CSVEEGTGRAKNIQYF. The CDR3 nucleotides are TGCAGCGTTGAAGAGGGGACCGGGCGAGCCAAAAACATTCAGTACTTC. The complete variable domain, with remaining parts taken from reference TRBV29-1 and TRBJ2-4, reads SAVISQKPSRDICQRGTSLTIQCQVDSQVTMMFWYRQQPGQSLTLIATANQGSEATYESGFVIDKFPISRPNLTFSTLTVSNMSPEDSSIYLCSVEEGTGRAKNIQYFGAGTRLSVL.

The V and J genes are TRBV2 and TRBJ1-1, with D possibly matching TRBD1 (6 bases). In germline, CDR1 is SNHLY, CDR2 FYNNEI. This CDR3 has 14 amino acids. With 5 bases removed from V and 4 bases from J, the gap between germline ends came to 14 bases. The CDR3 is CASSNAGTITEAFF. CDR3 sequence (DNA): TGTGCCAGCAGTAACGCCGGGACAATCACTGAAGCTTTCTTT.

This clonotype was seen more than once but under ten times. This chain uses TRBV4-3 with TRBJ2-7; D gene unclear. The V end lost 3 bases, the J end lost 6 bases, and 12 bases lay between the germline ends. CDR3 length equals 13 residues. From germline, CDR1 is LGHNA and CDR2 YSLEER. CDR3 sequence: CASSQGYRAEQYF. For the CDR3, the DNA is TGCGCCAGCAGCCAGGGCTACAGAGCCGAGCAGTACTTC.

This chain links TRBV20-1 with TRBJ2-5, with D uncertain. Germline CDR1 reads DFQATT; CDR2 reads SNEGSKA (reference sequence). This CDR3 contains 14 residues. V was clipped by 1 base and J by 5 bases, with 14 bases between them. The CDR3 region is CSARGQHALETQYF. The CDR3 coding sequence is TGCAGTGCTAGAGGACAACACGCGCTCGAGACCCAGTACTTC.